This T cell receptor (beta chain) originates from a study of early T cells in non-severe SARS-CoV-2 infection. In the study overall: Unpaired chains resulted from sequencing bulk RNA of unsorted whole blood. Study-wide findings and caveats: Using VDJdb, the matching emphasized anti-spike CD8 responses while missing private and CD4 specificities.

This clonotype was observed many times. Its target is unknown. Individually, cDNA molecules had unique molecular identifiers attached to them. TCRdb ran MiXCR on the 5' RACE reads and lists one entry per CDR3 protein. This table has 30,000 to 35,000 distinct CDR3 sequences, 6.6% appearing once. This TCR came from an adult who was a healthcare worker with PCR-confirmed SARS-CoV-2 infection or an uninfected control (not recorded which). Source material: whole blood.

CDR3 nucleotides: TGTGCCAGCAGTTCCTTCTCCTACGAGCAGTACTTC. Amino acids: CASSSFSYEQYF. The V and J genes are TRBV12-3 or TRBV12-4 and TRBJ2-7; D is uncertain. V was pared by 4 bases and J by 0 bases, with 4 bases between. The length of the CDR3 is 12 residues.